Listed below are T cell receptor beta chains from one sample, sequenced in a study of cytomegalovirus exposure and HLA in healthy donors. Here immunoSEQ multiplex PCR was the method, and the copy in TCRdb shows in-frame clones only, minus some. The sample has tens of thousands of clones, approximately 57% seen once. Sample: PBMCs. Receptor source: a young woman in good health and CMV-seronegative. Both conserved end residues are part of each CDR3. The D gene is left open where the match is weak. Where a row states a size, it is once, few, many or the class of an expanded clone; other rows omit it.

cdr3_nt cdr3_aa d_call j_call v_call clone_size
TGCGCCAGCACAGGAATTACCACTGGGGCCAACGTCCTGACTTTC CASTGITTGANVLTF - TRBJ2-6 TRBV5-1 -
TGTGCCAGCAGCTTAGGGACAGAGACCTACGAGCAGTACTTC CASSLGTETYEQYF - TRBJ2-7 TRBV7-6 few
TGTGCCAGCACAAGGGCGGGTGTGAAGACCCAGTACTTC CASTRAGVKTQYF - TRBJ2-5 TRBV28 -
TGTGCCAGCAGCCCGAGGGGGGGTGAAAAACTGTTTTTT CASSPRGGEKLFF - TRBJ1-4 TRBV7-9 -
TGTGCCAGCAGTTACCCGGGACAGGGGGTCTACGAGCAGTACTTC CASSYPGQGVYEQYF TRBD1 TRBJ2-7 TRBV6-6 -
TGCAGCGCCGACAGGGGGACGGCAGATACGCAGTATTTT CSADRGTADTQYF TRBD1 TRBJ2-3 TRBV29-1 -
TGCGCCAGCAGCTTGGGGCAGGGTAGGGAGTACTTC CASSLGQGREYF - TRBJ2-7 TRBV5-1 -
TGTGCCAGCAGCTTAAGGACAGTTGAAGCTTTCTTT CASSLRTVEAFF - TRBJ1-1 TRBV7-9 -
TGCGCCAGCAGCCAAGACGGGGATTACACTGAAGCTTTCTTT CASSQDGDYTEAFF - TRBJ1-1 TRBV4-1 -
TGTGCCAGCAGGACAGGGGGTGGCTACACCTTC CASRTGGGYTF TRBD1 TRBJ1-2 TRBV6-5 -
TGTGCCAGCAGCCGCGGGACAGGAAAGCTGTACGAGCAGTACTTC CASSRGTGKLYEQYF TRBD1 TRBJ2-7 TRBV11-2 -
TGTGCCAGCACCCCAGCTAGGGGGCGTGAGCAGCCCCAGCATTTT CASTPARGREQPQHF TRBD1 TRBJ1-5 TRBV28 -
TGCGCCAGCAGCACACGGTTCCCGGGTTCCGGCTCCTACAATGAGCAGTTCTTC CASSTRFPGSGSYNEQFF - TRBJ2-1 TRBV5-1 -
TGCGCCAGCAGGCGGGTAGCGGGGGGGGCAGAGACCCAGTACTTC CASRRVAGGAETQYF TRBD2 TRBJ2-5 TRBV4-1 few
TGTGCCAGCATCCCAGGGGGCCGGACTGAAGCTTTCTTT CASIPGGRTEAFF TRBD1 TRBJ1-1 TRBV19 few
TGCGCCAGCAGCCTGGACAGTAACTATGGCTACACCTTC CASSLDSNYGYTF - TRBJ1-2 TRBV5-1 -
TGCAGCGTGGGGGGGGACACAGATACGCAGTATTTT CSVGGDTDTQYF TRBD2 TRBJ2-3 TRBV29-1 -
TGTGCCAGCAGTCAGACTAGCGGGTTGGGTAATGAGCAGTTCTTC CASSQTSGLGNEQFF TRBD2 TRBJ2-1 TRBV27 -
TGTGCCAGCAGTCCCACCCCTACTGGGGCCAACGTCCTGACTTTC CASSPTPTGANVLTF - TRBJ2-6 TRBV27 few
TGCGCCAGCAGCTTGGGACTCCAAGAGACCCAGTACTTC CASSLGLQETQYF - TRBJ2-5 TRBV5-1 -
TGTGCCAGCAGCCGAAATCCGGGGAACACTGAAGCTTTCTTT CASSRNPGNTEAFF - TRBJ1-1 TRBV11-2 -
TGCAGCGTTGGGGGACAGGGCTACGAGCAGTACTTC CSVGGQGYEQYF TRBD1 TRBJ2-7 TRBV29-1 -
TGCGCCAGCAGCCGGCAGGGTGAGACCCAGTACTTC CASSRQGETQYF - TRBJ2-5 TRBV5-1 -
TGTGCCAGCACCGAACGACAGGGGGCAAATGGCTACACCTTC CASTERQGANGYTF TRBD1 TRBJ1-2 TRBV2 few
TGTGCCAGCTCACCAGAGGGACTAGCGGGAGTCTTC CASSPEGLAGVF TRBD2 TRBJ2-1 TRBV18 -
TGCGCCAGCAGCCAAGACCCGACTGGCACAGATACGCAGTATTTT CASSQDPTGTDTQYF - TRBJ2-3 TRBV4-3 -
TGTGCCAGCACCATGGGGACAGGGAGCACTGAAGCTTTCTTT CASTMGTGSTEAFF TRBD1 TRBJ1-1 TRBV6-6 -
TGTGCCAGCTCAGAGGACAGGGGGACAGTAAGTCAGCCCCAGCATTTT CASSEDRGTVSQPQHF TRBD1 TRBJ1-5 TRBV18 -
TGTGCCAGCAGCCAAGCGGGTTCTAGCCCCTACGAGCAGTACTTC CASSQAGSSPYEQYF - TRBJ2-7 TRBV14 -
TGTGCCAGCAGCTTGAGGCAGGTTGTCTATGGCTACACCTTC CASSLRQVVYGYTF - TRBJ1-2 TRBV5-8 few
TGTGCCAGCAGGGGGGACAGAAGGAACACTGAAGCTTTCTTT CASRGDRRNTEAFF TRBD1 TRBJ1-1 TRBV2 -
TGTGCCACCAGCAGAACAGTCCACCGGGAAACTGAAGCTTTCTTT CATSRTVHRETEAFF - TRBJ1-1 TRBV15 -
TGTGCCAGCAGCTCGCGGGACAGGGGCAACGAGCAGTACTTC CASSSRDRGNEQYF TRBD1 TRBJ2-7 TRBV7-2 -
TGTGCCACCCTGGGACAGGTTTTTGGGGAGCAGTACTTC CATLGQVFGEQYF TRBD1 TRBJ2-7 TRBV19 -
TGTGCCAGCAGTGTATTACAGGGCATAGGATATGGCTACACCTTC CASSVLQGIGYGYTF - TRBJ1-2 TRBV2 -
TGTGCCAGCATCTCTGCCGGACAGGGACCCTCTGGGGCCAACGTCCTGACTTTC CASISAGQGPSGANVLTF TRBD1 TRBJ2-6 TRBV28 -
TGCGCCAGCAGCTACGGACTAGCGGGGAACACCGGGGAGCTGTTTTTT CASSYGLAGNTGELFF TRBD2 TRBJ2-2 TRBV5-1 -
TGCGCCAGCAGCGGCCCTGCGGGGGTGACTACGCAGTATTTT CASSGPAGVTTQYF TRBD2 TRBJ2-3 TRBV10-2 -
TGTGCCAGCAGCTTAGCGGGGTGGTCCGGCTACACCTTC CASSLAGWSGYTF - TRBJ1-2 TRBV11-2 -
TGTGCCAGCAGTGAGGAGGGCGATCAGCCCCAGCATTTT CASSEEGDQPQHF - TRBJ1-5 TRBV6-1 -
TGTGCCAGCAGCCTCCCCTTAGCGGGCACAGATACGCAGTATTTT CASSLPLAGTDTQYF - TRBJ2-3 TRBV7-3 -
TGTGCCAGCAGCTTAGGGACAGGGGTGTCGAATCAGCCCCAGCATTTT CASSLGTGVSNQPQHF TRBD1 TRBJ1-5 TRBV13 once
TGCGCCAGCAGCGCCCCGGGGGGTGCGGCCAGGACATCCTACGAGCAGTACTTC CASSAPGGAARTSYEQYF TRBD2 TRBJ2-7 TRBV5-1 -
TGTGCCAGCAGTCAGGACAGGGGAACACCCCTCCACTTT CASSQDRGTPLHF TRBD1 TRBJ1-6 TRBV5-4 few
TGTGCCAGCAGTTTATGGGGGCGAGATGGCTACACCTTC CASSLWGRDGYTF - TRBJ1-2 TRBV27 few
TGTGCCAGTAGTATAGAGGCAAACAGGGGCTACACCTTC CASSIEANRGYTF - TRBJ1-2 TRBV19 few